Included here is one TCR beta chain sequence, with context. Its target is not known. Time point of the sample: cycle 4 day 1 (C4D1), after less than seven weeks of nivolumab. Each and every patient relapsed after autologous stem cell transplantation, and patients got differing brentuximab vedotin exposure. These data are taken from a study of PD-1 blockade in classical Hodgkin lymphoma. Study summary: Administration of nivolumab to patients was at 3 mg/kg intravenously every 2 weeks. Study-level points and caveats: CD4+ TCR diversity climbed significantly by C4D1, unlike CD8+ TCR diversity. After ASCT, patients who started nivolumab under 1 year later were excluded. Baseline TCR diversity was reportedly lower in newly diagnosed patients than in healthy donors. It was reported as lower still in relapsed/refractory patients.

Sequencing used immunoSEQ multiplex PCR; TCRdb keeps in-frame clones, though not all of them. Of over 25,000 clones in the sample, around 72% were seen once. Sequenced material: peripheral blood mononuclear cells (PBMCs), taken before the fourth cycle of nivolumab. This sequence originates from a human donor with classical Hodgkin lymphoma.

This CDR3 is CASSLAGTSGRIGNEQFF. The CDR3 coding sequence is TGTGCCAGCAGCTTGGCCGGGACTAGCGGGAGAATTGGCAATGAGCAGTTCTTC. The gene calls are TRBV7-9 and TRBJ2-1; TRBD2 aligns across 14 bases. J was trimmed by 6 bases and V by 3 bases; bases with no gene match: 10. The germline V gene has CDR1 SEHNR and CDR2 FQNEAQ (reference sequence). CDR3 length: 18 residues.